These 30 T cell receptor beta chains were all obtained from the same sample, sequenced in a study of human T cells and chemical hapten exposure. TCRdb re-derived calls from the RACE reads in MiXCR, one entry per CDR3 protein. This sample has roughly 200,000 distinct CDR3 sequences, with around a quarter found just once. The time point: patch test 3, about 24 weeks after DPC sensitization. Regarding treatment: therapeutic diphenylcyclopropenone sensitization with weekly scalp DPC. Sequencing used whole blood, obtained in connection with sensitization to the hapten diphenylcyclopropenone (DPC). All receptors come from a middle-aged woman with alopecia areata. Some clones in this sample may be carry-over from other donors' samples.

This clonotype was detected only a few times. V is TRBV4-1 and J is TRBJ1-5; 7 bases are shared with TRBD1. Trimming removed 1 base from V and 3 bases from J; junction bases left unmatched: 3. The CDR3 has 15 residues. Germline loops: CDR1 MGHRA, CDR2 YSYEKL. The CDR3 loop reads CASSQVTGTNQPQHF. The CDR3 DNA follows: TGCGCCAGCAGCCAAGTGACAGGGACCAATCAGCCCCAGCATTTT.

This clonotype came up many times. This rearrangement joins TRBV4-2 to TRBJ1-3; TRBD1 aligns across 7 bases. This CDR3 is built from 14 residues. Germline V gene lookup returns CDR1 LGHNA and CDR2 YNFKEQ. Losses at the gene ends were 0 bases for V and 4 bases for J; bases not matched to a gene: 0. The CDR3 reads CASSQEDRGNTIYF. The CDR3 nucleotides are TGTGCCAGCAGCCAAGAGGACAGGGGAAACACCATATATTTT.

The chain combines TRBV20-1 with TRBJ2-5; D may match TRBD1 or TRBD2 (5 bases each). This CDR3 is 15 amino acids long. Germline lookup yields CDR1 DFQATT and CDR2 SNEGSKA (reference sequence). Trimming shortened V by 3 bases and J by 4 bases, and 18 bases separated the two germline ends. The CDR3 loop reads CSASAGTGLGETQYF. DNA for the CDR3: TGCAGTGCTAGCGCAGGGACGGGTCTGGGAGAGACCCAGTACTTC.

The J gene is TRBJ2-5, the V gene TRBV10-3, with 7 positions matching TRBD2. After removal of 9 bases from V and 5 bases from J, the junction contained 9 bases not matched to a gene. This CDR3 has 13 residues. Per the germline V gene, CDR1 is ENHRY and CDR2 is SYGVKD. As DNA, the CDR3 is TGTGCCATAAGCGGGACCGCAATGGAGACCCAGTACTTC. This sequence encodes CAISGTAMETQYF.

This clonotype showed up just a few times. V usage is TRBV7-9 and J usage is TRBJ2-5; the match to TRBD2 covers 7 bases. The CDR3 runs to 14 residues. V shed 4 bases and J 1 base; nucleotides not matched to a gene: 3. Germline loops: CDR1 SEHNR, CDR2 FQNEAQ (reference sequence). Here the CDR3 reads CASSWTRAQETQYF. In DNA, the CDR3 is TGTGCCAGCAGCTGGACTAGGGCCCAAGAGACCCAGTACTTC.

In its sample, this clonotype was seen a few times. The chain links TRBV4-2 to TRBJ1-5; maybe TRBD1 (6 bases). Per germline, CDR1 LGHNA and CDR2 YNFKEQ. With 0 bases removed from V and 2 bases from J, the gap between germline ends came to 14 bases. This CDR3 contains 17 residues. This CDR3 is CASSQDKGVLGNQPQHF. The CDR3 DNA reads TGTGCCAGCAGCCAAGATAAGGGGGTCCTGGGCAATCAGCCCCAGCATTTT.

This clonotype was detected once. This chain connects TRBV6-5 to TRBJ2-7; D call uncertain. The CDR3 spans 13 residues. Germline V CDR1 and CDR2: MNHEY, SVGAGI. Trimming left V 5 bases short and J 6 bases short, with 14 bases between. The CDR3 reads CASSPRWVGEQYF. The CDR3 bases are TGTGCCAGCAGTCCGAGGTGGGTCGGCGAGCAGTACTTC.

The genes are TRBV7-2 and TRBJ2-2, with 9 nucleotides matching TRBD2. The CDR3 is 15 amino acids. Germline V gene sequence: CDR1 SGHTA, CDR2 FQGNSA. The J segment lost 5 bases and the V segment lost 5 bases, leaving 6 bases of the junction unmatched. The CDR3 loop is CASSKGLARTGELFF. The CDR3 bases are TGTGCCAGCAGCAAGGGACTAGCAAGGACCGGGGAGCTGTTTTTT.

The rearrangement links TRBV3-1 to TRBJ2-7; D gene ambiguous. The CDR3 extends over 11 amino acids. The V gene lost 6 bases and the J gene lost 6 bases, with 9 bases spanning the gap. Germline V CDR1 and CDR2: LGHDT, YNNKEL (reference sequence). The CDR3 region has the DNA TGTGCCAGCAGGAAGGCCTCCGAGCAGTACTTC. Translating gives CASRKASEQYF.

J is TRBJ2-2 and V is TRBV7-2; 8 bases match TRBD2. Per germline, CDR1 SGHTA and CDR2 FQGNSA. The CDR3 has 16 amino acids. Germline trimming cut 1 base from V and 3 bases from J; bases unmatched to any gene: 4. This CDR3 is CASSLVLAVDTGELFF. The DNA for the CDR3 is TGTGCCAGCAGCTTAGTACTAGCGGTGGACACCGGGGAGCTGTTTTTT.

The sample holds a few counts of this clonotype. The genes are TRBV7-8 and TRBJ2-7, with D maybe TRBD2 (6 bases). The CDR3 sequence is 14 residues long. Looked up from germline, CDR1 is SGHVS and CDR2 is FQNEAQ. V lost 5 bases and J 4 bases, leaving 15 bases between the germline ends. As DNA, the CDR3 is TGTGCCAGCAGCCCCGGGGGACTCCTGTACGAGCAGTACTTC. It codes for CASSPGGLLYEQYF.

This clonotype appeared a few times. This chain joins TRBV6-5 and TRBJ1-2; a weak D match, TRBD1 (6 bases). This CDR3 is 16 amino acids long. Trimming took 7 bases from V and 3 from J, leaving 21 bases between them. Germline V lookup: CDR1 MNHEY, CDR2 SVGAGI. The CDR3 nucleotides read TGTGCCAGCACCCTAAGAGGGGCCAGGGGCCACTATGGCTACACCTTC. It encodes CASTLRGARGHYGYTF.

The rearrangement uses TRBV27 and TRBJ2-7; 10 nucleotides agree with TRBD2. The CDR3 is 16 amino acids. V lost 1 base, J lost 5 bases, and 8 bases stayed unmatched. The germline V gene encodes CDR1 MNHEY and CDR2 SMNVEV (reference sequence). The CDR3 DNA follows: TGTGCCAGCAGTTTATTGGCTAGCGGGAGTACCCACGAGCAGTACTTC. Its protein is CASSLLASGSTHEQYF.

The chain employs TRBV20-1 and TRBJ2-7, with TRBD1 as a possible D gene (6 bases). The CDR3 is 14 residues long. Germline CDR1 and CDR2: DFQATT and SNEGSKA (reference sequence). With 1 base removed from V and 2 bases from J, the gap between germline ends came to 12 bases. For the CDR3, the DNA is TGCAGTGCTAGAGGAGAAGGGGGAGCCTACGAGCAGTACTTC. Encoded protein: CSARGEGGAYEQYF.

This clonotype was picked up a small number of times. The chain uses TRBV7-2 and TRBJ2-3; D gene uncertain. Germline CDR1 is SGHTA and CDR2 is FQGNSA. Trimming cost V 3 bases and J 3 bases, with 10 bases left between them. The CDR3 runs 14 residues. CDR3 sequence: CASSFRRRTDTQYF. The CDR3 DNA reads TGTGCCAGCAGCTTCCGTCGGAGAACAGATACGCAGTATTTT.

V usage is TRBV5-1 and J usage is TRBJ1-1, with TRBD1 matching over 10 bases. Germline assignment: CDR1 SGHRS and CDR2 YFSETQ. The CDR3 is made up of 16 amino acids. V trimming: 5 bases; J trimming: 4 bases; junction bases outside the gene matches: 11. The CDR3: CASSPRQGAHSTEAFF. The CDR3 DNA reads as TGCGCCAGCAGTCCCCGACAGGGGGCGCATTCCACTGAAGCTTTCTTT.

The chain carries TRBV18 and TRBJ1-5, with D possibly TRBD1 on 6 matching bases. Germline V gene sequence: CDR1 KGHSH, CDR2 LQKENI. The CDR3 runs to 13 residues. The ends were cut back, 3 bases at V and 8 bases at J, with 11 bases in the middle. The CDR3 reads CASSPTGAEPQHF. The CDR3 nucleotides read TGTGCCAGCTCACCGACAGGCGCGGAGCCCCAGCATTTT.

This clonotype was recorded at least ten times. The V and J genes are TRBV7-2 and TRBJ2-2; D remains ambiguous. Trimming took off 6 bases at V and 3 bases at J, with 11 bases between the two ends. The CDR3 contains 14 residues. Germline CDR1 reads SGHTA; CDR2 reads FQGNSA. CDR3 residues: CASSSRRDTGELFF. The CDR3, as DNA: TGTGCCAGCAGTTCGCGCCGGGACACCGGGGAGCTGTTTTTT.

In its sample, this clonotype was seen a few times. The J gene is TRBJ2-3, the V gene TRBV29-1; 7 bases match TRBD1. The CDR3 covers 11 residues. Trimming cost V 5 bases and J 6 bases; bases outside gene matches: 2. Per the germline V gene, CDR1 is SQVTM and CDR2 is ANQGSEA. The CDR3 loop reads CSVSRGDTQYF. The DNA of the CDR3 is TGCAGCGTTAGCAGGGGGGATACGCAGTATTTT.

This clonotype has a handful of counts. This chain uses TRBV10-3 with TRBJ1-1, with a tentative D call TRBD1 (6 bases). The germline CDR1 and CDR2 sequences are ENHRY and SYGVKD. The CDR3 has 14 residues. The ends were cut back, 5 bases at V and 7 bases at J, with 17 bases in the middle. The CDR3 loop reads CAISSNREAYEAFF. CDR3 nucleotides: TGTGCCATCAGTTCAAACAGGGAAGCCTATGAAGCTTTCTTT.

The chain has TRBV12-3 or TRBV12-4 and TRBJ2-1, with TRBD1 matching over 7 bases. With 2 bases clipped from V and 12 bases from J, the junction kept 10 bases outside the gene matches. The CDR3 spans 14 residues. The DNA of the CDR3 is TGTGCCAGCAGTTTATCCCCAGGGGGTTCGGGGCAGTTCTTC. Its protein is CASSLSPGGSGQFF.

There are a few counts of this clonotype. The CDR3: CASTLDSNNEQFF. Here the CDR3 DNA reads TGTGCCAGCACCCTTGACAGTAACAATGAGCAGTTCTTC. This chain joins TRBV2 and TRBJ2-1; possible D gene TRBD1, 5 bases. CDR1 and CDR2 (germline): SNHLY, FYNNEI. This CDR3 has 13 residues. Trimming cost V 7 bases and J 5 bases, with 12 bases left between them.

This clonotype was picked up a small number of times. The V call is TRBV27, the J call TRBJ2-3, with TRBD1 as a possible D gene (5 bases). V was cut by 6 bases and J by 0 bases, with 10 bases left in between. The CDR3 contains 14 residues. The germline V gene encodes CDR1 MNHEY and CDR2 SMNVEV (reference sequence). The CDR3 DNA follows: TGTGCCAGCAGAGGGGCACCTAGCACAGATACGCAGTATTTT. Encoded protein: CASRGAPSTDTQYF.

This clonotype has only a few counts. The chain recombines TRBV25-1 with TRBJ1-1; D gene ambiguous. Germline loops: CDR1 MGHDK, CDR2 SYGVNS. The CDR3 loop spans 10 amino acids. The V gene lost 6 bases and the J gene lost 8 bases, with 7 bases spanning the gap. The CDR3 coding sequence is TGTGCCAGCAGATGGGTAGAAGCTTTCTTT. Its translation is CASRWVEAFF. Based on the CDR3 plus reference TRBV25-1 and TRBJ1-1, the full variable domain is EADIYQTPRYLVIGTGKKITLECSQTMGHDKMYWYQQDPGMELHLIHYSYGVNSTEKGDLSSESTVSRIRTEHFPLTLESARPSHTSQYLCASRWVEAFFGQGTRLTVV.

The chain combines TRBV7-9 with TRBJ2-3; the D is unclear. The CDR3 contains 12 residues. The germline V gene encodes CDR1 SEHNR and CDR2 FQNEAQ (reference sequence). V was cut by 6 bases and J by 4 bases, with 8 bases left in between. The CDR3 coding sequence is TGTGCCAGCAGACCCCCGGCAGATACGCAGTATTTT. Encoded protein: CASRPPADTQYF.

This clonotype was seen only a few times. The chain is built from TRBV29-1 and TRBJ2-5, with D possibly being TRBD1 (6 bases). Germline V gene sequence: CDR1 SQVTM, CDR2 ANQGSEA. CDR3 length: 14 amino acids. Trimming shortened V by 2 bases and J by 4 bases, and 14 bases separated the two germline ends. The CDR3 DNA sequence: TGCAGCGTTGAACCGCTGGGCAGGGGAGAGACCCAGTACTTC. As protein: CSVEPLGRGETQYF. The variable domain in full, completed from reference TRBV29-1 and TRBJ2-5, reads SAVISQKPSRDICQRGTSLTIQCQVDSQVTMMFWYRQQPGQSLTLIATANQGSEATYESGFVIDKFPISRPNLTFSTLTVSNMSPEDSSIYLCSVEPLGRGETQYFGPGTRLLVL.

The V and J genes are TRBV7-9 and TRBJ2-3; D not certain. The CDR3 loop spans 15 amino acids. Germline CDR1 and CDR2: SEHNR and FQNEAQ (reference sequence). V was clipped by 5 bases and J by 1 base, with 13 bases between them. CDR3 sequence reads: CASSRAPRGTDTQYF. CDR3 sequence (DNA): TGTGCCAGCAGCCGAGCCCCCCGGGGCACAGATACGCAGTATTTT.

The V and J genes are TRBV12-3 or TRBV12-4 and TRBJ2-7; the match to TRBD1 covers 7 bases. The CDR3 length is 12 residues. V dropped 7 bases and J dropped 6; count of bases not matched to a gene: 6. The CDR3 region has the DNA TGTGCCAGCAAACCGACAGGGACCGAGCAGTACTTC. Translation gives CASKPTGTEQYF.

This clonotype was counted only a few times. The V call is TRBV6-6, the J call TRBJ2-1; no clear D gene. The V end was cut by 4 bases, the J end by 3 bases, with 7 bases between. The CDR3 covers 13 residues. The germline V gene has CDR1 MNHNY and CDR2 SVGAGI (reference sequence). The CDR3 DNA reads TGTGCCAGCAGTTTCAGGATCTACAATGAGCAGTTCTTC. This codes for CASSFRIYNEQFF.

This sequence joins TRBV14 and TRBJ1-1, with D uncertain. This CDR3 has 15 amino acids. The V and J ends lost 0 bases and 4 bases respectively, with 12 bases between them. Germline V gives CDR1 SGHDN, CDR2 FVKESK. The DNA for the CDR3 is TGTGCCAGCAGCCAAGATCTGGTTCGAGGCACTGAAGCTTTCTTT. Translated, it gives CASSQDLVRGTEAFF.